This T cell receptor (beta chain) stems from a study of T cell responses to AZD1222 COVID-19 vaccine. Across the study: Researchers grouped second doses given at about 4 or about 12 weeks into one pool. Study results and caveats: Clonal diversity may have been underestimated in mostly white British donors. Vaccine-related CD4 TCRs covered spike, predominating at 160-218 and 743-854. Spike-specific TCR repertoires showed rising breadth and depth after two AZD1222 doses.

With respect to this clone: Antigen unknown.

The V end lost 5 bases, the J end lost 7 bases, and 8 bases lay between the germline ends. Germline assignment: CDR1 MDHEN and CDR2 SYDVKM. The CDR3 runs 11 residues. TCRdb keeps only in-frame clones here, not all; method: immunoSEQ multiplex PCR. The sample records about 140,000 clones, approximately 84% being singletons. The sample here was peripheral blood, taken on day 0 of AZD1222 vaccination. The chain is built from TRBV28 and TRBJ1-2; no definite D call. This sequence originates from an adult in good health. CDR3 loop: CASSPHGGYTF. In DNA form, the CDR3 reads TGTGCCAGCAGTCCCCACGGTGGCTACACCTTC.